These 18 T cell receptor beta chains were sequenced from one sample in a study of post-analysis software for immune sequencing data. Their antigens remain unidentified. Findings of the study overall: Among roughly five TRBV segments more frequent in patients than controls were TRBV5-6, TRBV5-1 and TRBV20-1.

Unique-molecular-identifier-tagged TCR beta cDNA libraries were used. TCRdb fed the PCR reads into MiXCR, producing one record per CDR3 protein. The sample holds hundreds of thousands of distinct CDR3 sequences, about 40% seen once. Sequenced: blood. Receptors originate from a girl aged 2-10 years with multiple sclerosis.

Note on this clonotype: A read error may be the cause here, since a much bigger clone is one base away. The chain carries TRBV4-1 and TRBJ2-1, with unresolved D. The CDR3 loop spans 14 amino acids. Germline assignment: CDR1 MGHRA and CDR2 YSYEKL. The CDR3 DNA is TGCACCAGCAGCCAAGAAAGGGCCCGGGATGAGCAGTTCTTC. This encodes CTSSQERARDEQFF.

J is TRBJ2-5 and V is TRBV6-6; D is uncertain. This CDR3 region has 15 residues. Trimming removed 4 bases at V and 11 bases at J, with 23 bases between. Germline V CDR1 and CDR2: MNHNY, SVGAGI (reference sequence). CDR3 sequence: CASSFSTIGGNEQYF. DNA of the CDR3: TGTGCCAGCAGTTTCTCCACCATCGGTGGGAATGAGCAGTACTTC.

The chain is built from TRBV29-1 and TRBJ2-3; tentatively, D is TRBD2 (7 bases). Germline values: CDR1 SQVTM, CDR2 ANQGSEA. This CDR3 is built from 15 residues. Trimming cost V 4 bases and J 1 base, with 15 bases left between them. The CDR3 loop is CSVGLGGRGTDTQYF. DNA of the CDR3: TGCAGCGTTGGCCTGGGGGGGCGAGGCACAGATACGCAGTATTTT.

This clonotype occurred a few times. The rearrangement links TRBV20-1 to TRBJ2-3; 8 bases match TRBD2. CDR3 length equals 14 residues. Trimming cost V 7 bases and J 4 bases; bases outside gene matches: 10. In germline, CDR1 is DFQATT, CDR2 SNEGSKA (reference sequence). As DNA, the CDR3 is TGCAGTGTTATCCGGGGGGGCCCCGCAGATACGCAGTATTTT. Translation gives CSVIRGGPADTQYF.

The chain carries TRBV5-1 and TRBJ2-4; D perhaps matches TRBD1 (7 bases). The CDR3 extends over 15 amino acids. Germline V gives CDR1 SGHRS, CDR2 YFSETQ. V lost 1 base and J lost 15, with 23 bases in between. CDR3 amino acids: CASSLCGTETYELYF. Written as DNA, the CDR3 is TGCGCCAGCAGCTTGTGCGGGACAGAGACCTACGAGCTGTACTTC.

This chain uses TRBV3-1 with TRBJ1-2; D unclear. This CDR3 region has 15 residues. Looked up from germline, CDR1 is LGHDT and CDR2 is YNNKEL (reference sequence). The V and J ends lost 3 bases and 4 bases respectively, with 15 bases between them. CDR3 protein: CASSHEHGDGYGYTF. CDR3 nucleotide sequence: TGTGCCAGCAGCCATGAGCATGGGGATGGCTATGGCTACACCTTC.

This chain uses TRBV27 with TRBJ1-5; TRBD1 aligns across 12 bases. V shed 5 bases, J shed 6 bases, and the junction held 5 bases outside the gene matches. The CDR3 sequence is 15 residues long. Germline V CDR1 and CDR2: MNHEY, SMNVEV (reference sequence). CDR3: CASSAGTGGPQPQHF. CDR3 bases: TGTGCCAGCAGTGCCGGGACAGGGGGCCCTCAGCCCCAGCATTTT.

V and J are TRBV20-1 and TRBJ2-5, with a possible D match to TRBD1 (5 bases). CDR1 and CDR2 (germline): DFQATT, SNEGSKA (reference sequence). Trimming took 4 bases from V and 5 from J, leaving 11 bases between them. The length of the CDR3 is 12 residues. The chain's CDR3 is CSATRGRETQYF. The CDR3 coding sequence is TGCAGTGCTACAAGGGGTCGGGAGACCCAGTACTTC.

In this sample, this clonotype turned up a few times. The chain has TRBV11-2 and TRBJ1-2; 7 nucleotides match TRBD1. Germline values: CDR1 SGHAT, CDR2 FQNNGV. CDR3 length: 13 residues. The V and J ends lost 6 bases and 3 bases, in that order; junction bases with no gene match: 4. CDR3 sequence (DNA): TGTGCCAGCAGTACAGGGGAGTACTATGGCTACACCTTC. Its translation: CASSTGEYYGYTF.

The rearrangement joins TRBV20-1 to TRBJ1-1; D remains unclear. V lost 2 bases and J 1 base, leaving 8 bases between the germline ends. Per germline, CDR1 DFQATT and CDR2 SNEGSKA (reference sequence). The CDR3 has 13 residues. The CDR3 spells CSARSSRNTEAFF. As DNA, the CDR3 is TGCAGTGCTAGAAGCAGTAGGAACACTGAAGCTTTCTTT.

V is TRBV5-1 and J is TRBJ2-5; D may be TRBD1 or TRBD2 (5 bases each). In germline, CDR1 is SGHRS, CDR2 YFSETQ. Trimming pared 5 bases from V and 1 base from J, leaving 15 bases between. This CDR3 has 15 residues. CDR3 in DNA: TGCGCCAGCAGTCCGGGCCCCGGGACCCAAGAGACCCAGTACTTC. This translates into CASSPGPGTQETQYF.

This clonotype was recorded many times. The V and J genes are TRBV5-1 and TRBJ1-6, with 7 bases lining up with TRBD1. The CDR3 consists of 16 residues. CDR1 is SGHRS and CDR2 is YFSETQ in the germline V gene. The V segment lost 4 bases and the J segment 9 bases; nucleotides outside the gene matches: 13. In nucleotides, the CDR3 is TGCGCCAGCAGCGTTTACAGGGGAGGTTTCGGTTCACCCCTCCACTTT. It codes for CASSVYRGGFGSPLHF.

A note on this clonotype: At one end the junction does not follow the germline gene, possibly because of a read error. The CDR3 sequence is CASSSGETGTQYF. The CDR3 DNA reads TGTGCCAGCAGCTCGGGGGAGACAGGTACGCAGTATTTT. The chain links TRBV28 to TRBJ2-3; D may be TRBD1 or TRBD2 (6 bases each). The germline gives CDR1 MDHEN, CDR2 SYDVKM. CDR3 length equals 13 residues.

The chain is built from TRBV7-9 and TRBJ1-1; D remains unclear. Germline V gene sequence: CDR1 SEHNR, CDR2 FQNEAQ (reference sequence). Trimming removed 2 bases at V and 5 bases at J, with 6 bases between. The CDR3 contains 12 residues. CDR3 DNA: TGTGCCAGCAGCTTACTATGGACTGAAGCTTTCTTT. Protein: CASSLLWTEAFF.

The J gene is TRBJ2-3, the V gene TRBV7-6; the match to TRBD2 covers 8 bases. CDR1 is SGHVS, CDR2 FNYEAQ, per germline. This CDR3 is built from 15 residues. Trimming cost V 3 bases and J 1 base; bases outside gene matches: 3. This CDR3 reads CASSFSGGGTDTQYF. As DNA, the CDR3 is TGTGCCAGCAGCTTCAGCGGGGGAGGCACAGATACGCAGTATTTT.

The V gene is TRBV7-9, the J gene TRBJ1-5; tentative D call: TRBD1 (6 bases). Trimming took off 1 base at V and 2 bases at J, with 12 bases between the two ends. The CDR3 contains 16 residues. The germline CDR1 and CDR2 sequences are SEHNR and FQNEAQ (reference sequence). In nucleotides, the CDR3 is TGTGCCAGCAGCTTAGTCCAGGGACATGGCAATCAGCCCCAGCATTTT. This translates into CASSLVQGHGNQPQHF. The full variable domain, with the rest looked up from reference TRBV7-9 and TRBJ1-5, is DTGVSQNPRHKITKRGQNVTFRCDPISEHNRLYWYRQTLGQGPEFLTYFQNEAQLEKSRLLSDRFSAERPKGSFSTLEIQRTEQGDSAMYLCASSLVQGHGNQPQHFGDGTRLSIL.

The rearrangement joins TRBV28 to TRBJ1-4, with D perhaps TRBD1 (5 bases). With 4 bases removed from V and 6 bases from J, the gap between germline ends came to 18 bases. The germline CDR1 and CDR2 sequences are MDHEN and SYDVKM. The CDR3 length is 16 residues. The CDR3 bases are TGTGCCAGCAGTTCGGGCCAGTGGGGCTGGGATGAAAAACTGTTTTTT. Its protein product is CASSSGQWGWDEKLFF. Drawing the rest from reference TRBV28 and TRBJ1-4, the complete variable domain is DVKVTQSSRYLVKRTGEKVFLECVQDMDHENMFWYRQDPGLGLRLIYFSYDVKMKEKGDIPEGYSVSREKKERFSLILESASTNQTSMYLCASSSGQWGWDEKLFFGSGTQLSVL.

The rearrangement uses TRBV4-1 and TRBJ2-3, with a weak D call TRBD2 (6 bases). The CDR3 runs to 15 residues. Germline CDR1 MGHRA, CDR2 YSYEKL. Trimming left V 1 base short and J 3 bases short, with 11 bases between. CDR3: CASSQVGGSTDTQYF. The CDR3 coding sequence is TGCGCCAGCAGCCAAGTGGGGGGTTCTACAGATACGCAGTATTTT.